A single sample gave rise to the 23 T cell receptor beta chains below, sequenced in a study of T cells in tuberculosis listed by TCRdb under 2018. The library was obtained by the immunoSEQ multiplex PCR assay. Imported from immuneACCESS, the table was reduced by TCRdb to in-frame sequences with V and J called. These copies leave out some clones; in studies compared against another copy, an unresolved V gene accounts for under half, and the cause of the remainder is not known. In all, the sample holds tens of thousands of clones, and 85% to 95% of those were seen once. The ten largest account for roughly a sixth of the sample. The sequenced sample consisted of PBMCs. The receptors here all came from a donor aged 10-30 years with latent tuberculosis or without tuberculosis infection. Some clones in this sample may be carry-over from other donors' samples.

The gene calls are TRBV13 and TRBJ2-1; 7 nucleotides agree with TRBD2. The CDR3 runs 16 residues. V lost 0 bases and J lost 4; bases outside the gene matches: 6. Germline loops: CDR1 PRHDT, CDR2 FYEKMQ (reference sequence). The CDR3 here is CASSLGSLADYNEQFF. The CDR3 bases are TGTGCCAGCAGCTTAGGGAGCCTAGCGGATTACAATGAGCAGTTCTTC.

The chain has TRBV7-2 and TRBJ2-5; perhaps TRBD1 as D (6 bases). The CDR3 is 15 residues long. Germline CDR1 SGHTA, CDR2 FQGNSA. With 3 bases removed from V and 6 bases from J, the gap between germline ends came to 17 bases. The CDR3 bases are TGTGCCAGCAGCTTCCGCCGGGGCAGGGGACAGACCCAGTACTTC. Its protein product is CASSFRRGRGQTQYF.

This clone has only one observation. The chain combines TRBV6-6 with TRBJ2-2; TRBD1 might be the D (6 bases). CDR3 length: 15 amino acids. The ends were cut back, 8 bases at V and 2 bases at J, with 15 bases in the middle. Germline V gene sequence: CDR1 MNHNY, CDR2 SVGAGI (reference sequence). CDR3 nucleotide sequence: TGTGCCAGCTCCGGGGCAGGGGCCAACACCGGGGAGCTGTTTTTT. This codes for CASSGAGANTGELFF.

The chain has TRBV7-9 and TRBJ1-1; D is undetermined. The CDR3 loop spans 19 amino acids. V shed 5 bases and J shed 0 bases, with 25 bases lying between them. Per germline, CDR1 SEHNR and CDR2 FQNEAQ (reference sequence). The CDR3 DNA sequence: TGTGCCAGCAGCCCGCATGCCGGGGTAGTGAAAGAAATGAACACTGAAGCTTTCTTT. Amino acids: CASSPHAGVVKEMNTEAFF.

This clone has only a few counts. The chain is built from TRBV30 and TRBJ1-5, with 9 bases matching TRBD1. The CDR3 has 14 residues. In germline, CDR1 is GTSNPN, CDR2 SVGIG (reference sequence). V shed 3 bases and J 9 bases; nucleotides not matched to a gene: 9. The chain's CDR3 is CAWRGTGGQGPQHF. CDR3 coding DNA: TGTGCCTGGAGGGGAACAGGGGGCCAAGGGCCCCAGCATTTT.

CDR3 residues: CASSLGWGRRAYEQYF. In nucleotides, the CDR3 is TGTGCCAGCAGCTTAGGTTGGGGGCGAAGAGCCTACGAGCAGTACTTC. This rearrangement joins TRBV11-3 to TRBJ2-7, with D possibly matching TRBD1 (6 bases). Trimming took 1 base from V and 2 from J, leaving 15 bases between them. The CDR3 sequence is 16 residues long. Looked up from germline, CDR1 is SGHNT and CDR2 is YENEEA.

This chain connects TRBV4-1 to TRBJ1-2; 8 nucleotides align to TRBD1. The CDR3 runs 15 residues. CDR1 MGHRA and CDR2 YSYEKL come from the germline V gene. The V and J ends lost 0 bases and 8 bases, in that order; junction bases with no gene match: 8. The CDR3 spells CASSQDRGQGRGYTF. The CDR3 DNA follows: TGCGCCAGCAGCCAAGATCGAGGACAGGGCCGGGGCTACACCTTC.

This clone showed up just a few times. The J gene is TRBJ2-3, the V gene TRBV7-9, with D maybe TRBD2 (7 bases). The germline V gene encodes CDR1 SEHNR and CDR2 FQNEAQ (reference sequence). The CDR3 extends over 15 amino acids. Deletions cut 7 bases from V and 2 bases from J, with 16 bases between. As DNA, the CDR3 is TGTGCCAGCACTTGGAGAGGGGGGGACACAGATACGCAGTATTTT. Protein sequence: CASTWRGGDTDTQYF.

The V and J genes are TRBV27 and TRBJ2-3; a weak D match, TRBD2 (6 bases). This CDR3 has 15 residues. Trimming shortened V by 11 bases and J by 4 bases, and 22 bases separated the two germline ends. CDR1 and CDR2 (germline): MNHEY, SMNVEV (reference sequence). CDR3 sequence: CARGASELRADTQYF. The CDR3 DNA sequence: TGTGCCCGTGGGGCTAGCGAATTACGGGCAGATACGCAGTATTTT.

V and J are TRBV19 and TRBJ1-2, with D hard to call. Germline V gives CDR1 LNHDA, CDR2 SQIVND (reference sequence). The V and J ends lost 6 bases and 5 bases respectively, with 19 bases between them. This CDR3 is 15 amino acids long. The CDR3 DNA reads as TGTGCCAGTAGGGGTTTTTCAGGAGGACCTTATGGCTACACCTTC. As protein: CASRGFSGGPYGYTF.

This clone appeared a single time. The chain has TRBV27 and TRBJ1-1; D is uncertain. CDR1 MNHEY and CDR2 SMNVEV come from the germline V gene (reference sequence). The CDR3 runs to 11 residues. V was shortened by 5 bases and J by 6 bases, with 7 bases between the two germline ends. The CDR3 is CASSRASEAFF. Written as DNA, the CDR3 is TGTGCCAGCAGTCGCGCTTCTGAAGCTTTCTTT.

This chain links TRBV19 with TRBJ2-7, with 9 positions matching TRBD1. Per the germline V gene, CDR1 is LNHDA and CDR2 is SQIVND (reference sequence). This CDR3 contains 12 residues. For the CDR3, the DNA is TGTGATCTGGGACAGGGATCCTACGAGCAGTACTTC. It is translated as CDLGQGSYEQYF.

This CDR3 is CASSDTGGGRSYEQYF. The CDR3 DNA is TGTGCCAGCAGTGACACTGGCGGGGGGAGATCCTACGAGCAGTACTTC. The genes are TRBV2 and TRBJ2-7; the match to TRBD2 covers 8 bases. The germline V gene has CDR1 SNHLY and CDR2 FYNNEI. The V and J ends lost 3 bases and 1 base, in that order; junction bases with no gene match: 8. This CDR3 has 16 residues. Full variable domain (remainder filled in from reference TRBV2 and TRBJ2-7): EPEVTQTPSHQVTQMGQEVILRCVPISNHLYFYWYRQILGQKVEFLVSFYNNEISEKSEIFDDQFSVERPDGSNFTLKIRSTKLEDSAMYFCASSDTGGGRSYEQYFGPGTRLTVT.

V and J are TRBV15 and TRBJ1-5, with 7 positions matching TRBD1. Looked up from germline, CDR1 is LNHNV and CDR2 is YYDKDF (reference sequence). This CDR3 comprises 15 residues. Trimming at V came to 3 bases and at J to 4 bases, leaving 6 bases not matched to a gene. The CDR3 DNA follows: TGTGCCACCAGCAGGACAGGGTGGGGGAATCAGCCCCAGCATTTT. It encodes CATSRTGWGNQPQHF.

CDR3 region: CASSPRESPSYEQYF. DNA for the CDR3: TGTGCCAGCAGCCCGCGAGAGTCCCCTTCCTACGAGCAGTACTTC. This sequence joins TRBV7-9 and TRBJ2-7; D is ambiguous. CDR3 length: 15 residues. Germline CDR1 and CDR2: SEHNR and FQNEAQ (reference sequence). V was shortened by 5 bases and J by 1 base, with 15 bases between the two germline ends.

This clone showed up just a few times. This chain connects TRBV2 to TRBJ2-7, with a tentative D call TRBD2 (5 bases). Looked up from germline, CDR1 is SNHLY and CDR2 is FYNNEI. This CDR3 region has 14 residues. The V end lost 8 bases, the J end lost 4 bases, and 18 bases lay between the germline ends. This CDR3 is CASGPRTSGYEQYF. CDR3 nucleotides: TGTGCCAGCGGACCCCGGACTTCTGGGTACGAGCAGTACTTC.

This chain joins TRBV5-4 and TRBJ2-2; TRBD1 might be the D (6 bases). V was pared by 4 bases and J by 3 bases, with 13 bases between. Germline loops: CDR1 SGHNT, CDR2 YYREEE (reference sequence). The CDR3 length is 15 residues. The CDR3 loop reads CASSKDPGDTGELFF. CDR3 sequence (DNA): TGTGCCAGCAGCAAGGACCCAGGGGACACCGGGGAGCTGTTTTTT.

This chain links TRBV30 with TRBJ1-5; possibly TRBD1 for D (5 bases). V was trimmed by 3 bases and J by 4 bases, leaving 13 bases between them. The CDR3 contains 14 residues. Germline V lookup: CDR1 GTSNPN, CDR2 SVGIG (reference sequence). CDR3 DNA: TGTGCCTGGAGCTCCGACAGAACAAATCAGCCCCAGCATTTT. Translating gives CAWSSDRTNQPQHF.

V and J are TRBV6-6 and TRBJ1-5, with D maybe TRBD1 (5 bases). Between the trimmed V and J ends, which lost 4 bases and 10 bases, there was a span of 17 bases. The CDR3 is made up of 14 amino acids. From germline, CDR1 is MNHNY and CDR2 SVGAGI (reference sequence). CDR3 protein: CASSSLLGDSPQHF. The CDR3 DNA sequence: TGTGCCAGCAGTTCCCTACTTGGGGACTCTCCCCAGCATTTT.

The sample holds a few counts of this clone. The chain employs TRBV30 and TRBJ2-7; 7 bases are shared with TRBD2. The CDR3 spans 13 residues. Germline V CDR1 and CDR2: GTSNPN, SVGIG (reference sequence). V trimming: 1 base; J trimming: 3 bases; junction bases outside the gene matches: 3. CDR3 DNA sequence: TGTGCCTGGAGTGGGACTAGATACTACGAGCAGTACTTC. It encodes CAWSGTRYYEQYF. Full variable domain (outside the CDR3, taken from reference TRBV30 and TRBJ2-7): SQTIHQWPATLVQPVGSPLSLECTVEGTSNPNLYWYRQAAGRGLQLLFYSVGIGQISSEVPQNLSASRPQDRQFILSSKKLLLSDSGFYLCAWSGTRYYEQYFGPGTRLTVT.

The chain is built from TRBV5-1 and TRBJ1-1, with D possibly TRBD1 on 5 matching bases. CDR1 is SGHRS, CDR2 YFSETQ, per germline. The CDR3 extends over 13 amino acids. Trimming removed 3 bases from V and 3 bases from J, with 9 bases in between. The CDR3 is CASSWDSYTEAFF. DNA for the CDR3: TGCGCCAGCAGCTGGGACTCTTACACTGAAGCTTTCTTT.

This clone was recorded only once. The chain is built from TRBV27 and TRBJ2-6; 9 positions agree with TRBD2. The CDR3 is made up of 18 amino acids. Germline values: CDR1 MNHEY, CDR2 SMNVEV (reference sequence). V was pared by 6 bases and J by 0 bases, with 9 bases of the junction left unmatched. CDR3 DNA: TGTGCCAGCAGATTTATAGCGGGAGCCCCCTCTGGGGCCAACGTCCTGACTTTC. Translated: CASRFIAGAPSGANVLTF.

The genes are TRBV19 and TRBJ2-1, with 14 bases aligning to TRBD2. V was clipped by 6 bases and J by 6 bases; unmatched bases: 10. The CDR3 runs to 17 residues. Germline V gives CDR1 LNHDA, CDR2 SQIVND (reference sequence). CDR3 nucleotide sequence: TGTGCCAGTAGCGCGCTCTCGACTAGCGGGAGGGCCAATGAGCAGTTCTTC. Amino acid sequence: CASSALSTSGRANEQFF.